A single sample is the source of the 18 T cell receptor beta chains below, sequenced in a study of CD8 T cells in Susac syndrome. Random hexamers primed reverse transcription of 0.5 to 1 ug RNA. TCRdb re-called the immunoSEQ multiplex PCR reads through MiXCR, storing one row per CDR3 protein. The sample contains tens of thousands of distinct CDR3 sequences, about 94% of which appear only once. Material for sequencing was CD4+ T cells from PBMCs. These receptors came from a human donor with Susac syndrome.

This rearrangement joins TRBV19 to TRBJ2-3, with 11 bases fitting TRBD1. V was clipped by 8 bases and J by 6 bases; unmatched bases: 10. Germline CDR1 reads LNHDA; CDR2 reads SQIVND (reference sequence). The CDR3 covers 15 residues. CDR3 sequence reads: CASLPGQGVSDTQYF. In nucleotides, the CDR3 is TGTGCCAGTCTTCCGGGACAGGGGGTATCGGATACGCAGTATTTT.

J is TRBJ2-5 and V is TRBV4-3; D assignment may be TRBD1 or TRBD2 (7 bases each). The CDR3 totals 15 residues. CDR1 is LGHNA, CDR2 YSLEER, per germline. The V end lost 0 bases, the J end lost 4 bases, and 12 bases lay between the germline ends. The CDR3 region has the DNA TGCGCCAGCAGCCAAGAATCCAGGGGGGGAGAGACCCAGTACTTC. Its translation is CASSQESRGGETQYF.

The gene calls are TRBV12-3 or TRBV12-4 and TRBJ2-3; tentative D call: TRBD2 (5 bases). Trimming removed 3 bases from V and 3 bases from J, with 10 bases in between. CDR3 length equals 14 residues. The CDR3 sequence: CASSFDGETDTQYF. CDR3 nucleotides: TGTGCCAGCAGTTTTGACGGGGAAACAGATACGCAGTATTTT.

This rearrangement joins TRBV4-2 to TRBJ2-1, with 9 bases fitting TRBD2. With 0 bases clipped from V and 0 bases from J, the junction kept 6 bases outside the gene matches. The CDR3 has 18 residues. Germline lookup yields CDR1 LGHNA and CDR2 YNFKEQ. CDR3 coding DNA: TGTGCCAGCAGCCAAGAGGTCCCGGGACTAGCCTCCTACAATGAGCAGTTCTTC. This encodes CASSQEVPGLASYNEQFF.

This clonotype was seen only once. The CDR3 DNA follows: TGTGCCAGCAGCTTAGCGGGGGGGCGGAATCAGCCCCAGCATTTT. Amino acids: CASSLAGGRNQPQHF. This chain connects TRBV11-2 to TRBJ1-5; weak D call: TRBD1 (6 bases). The V gene's germline CDR1 is SGHAT and CDR2 FQNNGV. This CDR3 has 15 amino acids. V lost 1 base to trimming and J lost 4 bases, with 11 bases between them. Drawing the rest from reference TRBV11-2 and TRBJ1-5, the complete variable domain is EAGVAQSPRYKIIEKRQSVAFWCNPISGHATLYWYQQILGQGPKLLIQFQNNGVVDDSQLPKDRFSAERLKGVDSTLKIQPAKLEDSAVYLCASSLAGGRNQPQHFGDGTRLSIL.

The V gene is TRBV2, the J gene TRBJ2-7; D is uncertain. The CDR3 has 12 amino acids. CDR1 is SNHLY, CDR2 FYNNEI, per germline. The V end was cut by 8 bases, the J end by 1 base, with 9 bases between. DNA for the CDR3: TGTGCCAGCCGTAGGGATTCCTACGAGCAGTACTTC. Its protein product is CASRRDSYEQYF.

The CDR3 DNA reads as TGTGCCGGGAGGGGGCTCGAGGGTGTCACTGAAGCTTTCTTT. It is translated as CAGRGLEGVTEAFF. The gene calls are TRBV6-6 and TRBJ1-1, with 7 bases that match TRBD1. The V gene's germline CDR1 is MNHNY and CDR2 SVGAGI (reference sequence). This CDR3 is built from 14 residues. With 11 bases clipped from V and 4 bases from J, the junction kept 13 bases outside the gene matches.

The sample holds a few counts of this clonotype. CDR3 protein: CSVGPRGGEQYF. The CDR3, as DNA: TGCAGCGTGGGCCCCCGAGGGGGGGAGCAGTACTTC. The V gene is TRBV29-1, the J gene TRBJ2-7; D is possibly TRBD1 or TRBD2 (6 bases each). Trimming cost V 6 bases and J 7 bases, with 16 bases left between them. The germline V gene has CDR1 SQVTM and CDR2 ANQGSEA. CDR3 length: 12 amino acids.

The chain couples TRBV12-5 to TRBJ2-2; 8 positions match TRBD1. The CDR3 covers 17 residues. Per the germline V gene, CDR1 is LGHNT and CDR2 is FRNRAP. Trimming at V came to 3 bases and at J to 1 base, leaving 7 bases not matched to a gene. CDR3 protein: CASGFGRTGLNTGELFF. The CDR3 DNA is TGTGCTAGTGGTTTCGGCAGGACAGGGCTGAACACCGGGGAGCTGTTTTTT.

The sample holds one count of this clonotype. The rearrangement links TRBV30 to TRBJ2-1; D may match TRBD1 or TRBD2 (5 bases each). V lost 1 base, J lost 7 bases, and 17 bases lay in between. Germline CDR1 reads GTSNPN; CDR2 reads SVGIG (reference sequence). The CDR3 sequence is 15 residues long. The CDR3 DNA sequence: TGTGCCTGGAGTGGGGACGGCGGGCCGGGGAATGAGCAGTTCTTC. It translates to CAWSGDGGPGNEQFF. Complete variable domain (other parts from reference TRBV30 and TRBJ2-1): SQTIHQWPATLVQPVGSPLSLECTVEGTSNPNLYWYRQAAGRGLQLLFYSVGIGQISSEVPQNLSASRPQDRQFILSSKKLLLSDSGFYLCAWSGDGGPGNEQFFGPGTRLTVL.

This chain links TRBV29-1 with TRBJ1-5; no clear D. V was shortened by 4 bases and J by 4 bases, with 11 bases between the two germline ends. The CDR3 is 13 residues long. From germline, CDR1 is SQVTM and CDR2 ANQGSEA. CDR3 amino acids: CSVGSGGNQPQHF. CDR3 nucleotides: TGCAGCGTTGGATCGGGCGGTAATCAGCCCCAGCATTTT.

The rearrangement uses TRBV7-2 and TRBJ2-1; D unresolved. Trimming took off 5 bases at V and 5 bases at J, with 10 bases between the two ends. Germline V gene data show CDR1 as SGHTA and CDR2 as FQGNSA. The CDR3 length is 13 residues. CDR3 in DNA: TGTGCCAGCAGCGATCGGGTTAACAATGAGCAGTTCTTC. Its translation is CASSDRVNNEQFF.

This chain uses TRBV27 with TRBJ2-2; D may be TRBD1 (7 bases). Per the germline V gene, CDR1 is MNHEY and CDR2 is SMNVEV (reference sequence). Trimming stripped 10 bases from V and 3 bases from J, with 18 bases between. This CDR3 contains 15 residues. In DNA form, the CDR3 reads TGTGCCACCTCTACAGCAGGGGGGTACACCGGGGAGCTGTTTTTT. This sequence encodes CATSTAGGYTGELFF.

The CDR3 DNA is TGTGCCAGCAGGTTAGCGGGGGCCACAGATACGCAGTATTTT. Residues: CASRLAGATDTQYF. This chain links TRBV7-3 with TRBJ2-3, with TRBD2 matching 9 bases. The CDR3 is 14 residues long. With 6 bases clipped from V and 2 bases from J, the junction kept 3 bases outside the gene matches. Germline CDR1 and CDR2: SGHTA and FQGTGA. Combining the CDR3 with reference TRBV7-3 and TRBJ2-3 gives the whole variable domain GAGVSQTPSNKVTEKGKYVELRCDPISGHTALYWYRQSLGQGPEFLIYFQGTGAADDSGLPNDRFFAVRPEGSVSTLKIQRTERGDSAVYLCASRLAGATDTQYFGPGTRLTVL.

V is TRBV29-1 and J is TRBJ2-1; D is unresolved. Looked up from germline, CDR1 is SQVTM and CDR2 is ANQGSEA. Trimming took 2 bases from V and 2 from J, leaving 7 bases between them. This CDR3 spans 13 amino acids. Here the CDR3 DNA reads TGCAGCGTTGAAAACCATACCTACAATGAGCAGTTCTTC. Encoded protein: CSVENHTYNEQFF.

The chain uses TRBV29-1 and TRBJ2-2; tentative D call: TRBD1 (5 bases). CDR1 and CDR2 (germline): SQVTM, ANQGSEA. The V and J ends lost 7 bases and 2 bases respectively, with 14 bases between them. The CDR3 runs to 14 residues. CDR3 protein: CSGSRTSNTGELFF. The CDR3 nucleotides are TGCAGCGGGTCCAGGACATCTAACACCGGGGAGCTGTTTTTT.

This rearrangement joins TRBV20-1 to TRBJ1-3; D is possibly TRBD1 (6 bases). The CDR3 is 14 amino acids. The V and J ends lost 6 bases and 1 base respectively, with 13 bases between them. Germline-derived CDR1 and CDR2 are DFQATT and SNEGSKA (reference sequence). The CDR3 region is CSAMTGGSGNTIYF. The DNA of the CDR3 is TGCAGTGCGATGACAGGCGGTTCTGGAAACACCATATATTTT.

The chain is built from TRBV29-1 and TRBJ1-1, with D perhaps TRBD1 (5 bases). The V and J ends lost 7 bases and 4 bases respectively, with 16 bases between them. Looked up from germline, CDR1 is SQVTM and CDR2 is ANQGSEA. The CDR3 runs to 13 residues. The CDR3 protein is CSGTAGQSTEAFF. CDR3 DNA sequence: TGCAGCGGGACGGCGGGGCAAAGCACTGAAGCTTTCTTT.